The 27 T cell receptor beta chains given below trace back to one sample, sequenced in a study of T cell repertoires in cytomegalovirus infection (dated by TCRdb to about 2019). This sample's treatment or condition label indicates: in vitro stimulation with specific CMV peptide epitopes to enrich CMV-specific T cells. Their antigen targets remain unknown. Sequencing instrument: Illumina HiSeq 1500. The public reads were run again by TCRdb, first through fastp at Q25 and then through MiXCR, and only productive beta chains were kept. A single entry per CDR3 protein holds the most common genes and DNA from its merged rows. The sample data list 350,000 to 400,000 distinct CDR3 sequences, and 34% of these were observed just once. Approximately 15% of the sample goes to the ten largest clones. The sample in question was cultured PBMCs, obtained from culture after CMV antigen stimulation. Source of these receptors: a human donor in good health (CMV status not recorded). Some clones in this sample may be carry-over from other donors' samples.

A few counts support this clonotype. CDR3 amino acids: CASRVGTLQTQYF. In DNA form, the CDR3 reads TGTGCCAGCAGGGTCGGGACACTACAGACCCAGTACTTC. The chain has TRBV28 and TRBJ2-5; tentative D call: TRBD1 (6 bases). The CDR3 extends over 13 amino acids. Germline assignment: CDR1 MDHEN and CDR2 SYDVKM. Trimming pared 6 bases from V and 6 bases from J, leaving 14 bases between.

The rearrangement links TRBV19 to TRBJ2-3; TRBD2 aligns across 8 bases. With V trimmed by 6 bases and J by 0 bases, 11 bases remained unmatched. The CDR3 has 17 amino acids. Germline CDR1 reads LNHDA; CDR2 reads SQIVND (reference sequence). CDR3 sequence reads: CASRLTGTRSSTDTQYF. CDR3 nucleotide sequence: TGTGCCAGTAGGCTTACCGGGACTAGAAGTAGCACAGATACGCAGTATTTT.

The genes are TRBV23-1 and TRBJ2-7; TRBD1 might be the D (6 bases). TRBV23-1 is identified as an open reading frame with a role that is uncertain. Trimming removed 4 bases at V and 7 bases at J, with 17 bases between. CDR3 length equals 14 residues. The CDR3 sequence: CASSLPGQQGEQYV. The CDR3, as DNA: TGCGCCAGCAGTCTCCCAGGGCAGCAGGGGGAGCAGTACGTC.

V gene TRBV10-3 combines with J gene TRBJ1-2; D uncertain. The length of the CDR3 is 18 residues. With 4 bases removed from V and 5 bases from J, the gap between germline ends came to 26 bases. The germline V gene has CDR1 ENHRY and CDR2 SYGVKD. CDR3 sequence reads: CAISAGVSSVGLVYGYTF. The CDR3 DNA sequence: TGTGCCATCAGTGCGGGAGTTTCCTCCGTCGGCCTCGTATATGGCTACACCTTC.

The chain couples TRBV6-2 or TRBV6-3 to TRBJ1-3, with unresolved D. The germline V and J ends were trimmed by 6 bases and 0 bases, with 15 bases remaining between them. CDR3 length equals 16 residues. Germline CDR1 reads MNHEY; CDR2 reads SVGEGT. The CDR3 nucleotides read TGTGCCAGCAGCCGTCCCGGAAGGAACTCTGGAAACACCATATATTTT. It codes for CASSRPGRNSGNTIYF.

This clonotype was seen many times. The chain recombines TRBV7-2 with TRBJ2-5; D is unclear. This CDR3 spans 11 amino acids. Germline V lookup: CDR1 SGHTA, CDR2 FQGNSA. Deletions cut 2 bases from V and 2 bases from J, with 0 bases between. The CDR3 coding sequence is TGTGCCAGCAGCTTACAAGAGACCCAGTACTTC. This gives the protein CASSLQETQYF.

V is TRBV7-2 and J is TRBJ2-5, with D hard to call. This CDR3 contains 12 residues. The ends were cut back, 5 bases at V and 0 bases at J, with 4 bases in the middle. The germline gives CDR1 SGHTA, CDR2 FQGNSA. The CDR3 sequence is CASSRDQETQYF. DNA of the CDR3: TGTGCCAGCAGCCGAGACCAAGAGACCCAGTACTTC.

The chain recombines TRBV4-1 with TRBJ2-1; 7 nucleotides align to TRBD2. This CDR3 spans 16 amino acids. In germline, CDR1 is MGHRA, CDR2 YSYEKL. The V gene end was trimmed by 0 bases and the J gene end by 3 bases; junction bases not matched to a gene: 5. CDR3 DNA: TGCGCCAGCAGCCAAGATCTAACTAGCGTCTACAATGAGCAGTTCTTC. It codes for CASSQDLTSVYNEQFF.

The chain couples TRBV2 to TRBJ1-5; 7 bases match TRBD1. Trimming took 7 bases from V and 4 from J; bases not matched to a gene: 4. Germline V gene data show CDR1 as SNHLY and CDR2 as FYNNEI. The CDR3 contains 13 residues. CDR3 sequence reads: CASTGDRNQPQHF. CDR3 sequence (DNA): TGTGCCAGCACCGGGGACAGAAATCAGCCCCAGCATTTT.

The J gene is TRBJ2-7, the V gene TRBV20-1; 8 bases align to TRBD2. The CDR3 spans 15 residues. Trimming took 1 base from V and 3 from J; bases not matched to a gene: 8. Per the germline V gene, CDR1 is DFQATT and CDR2 is SNEGSKA (reference sequence). CDR3 residues: CSARVGGTSRYEQYF. The CDR3 DNA follows: TGCAGTGCTAGAGTCGGCGGGACTAGTCGCTACGAGCAGTACTTC.

The sample holds a few counts of this clonotype. Here the CDR3 reads CASSSGTLGGKLFF. The CDR3 DNA reads TGTGCCAGCAGTTCCGGGACGCTTGGAGGAAAACTGTTTTTT. The rearrangement uses TRBV6-5 and TRBJ1-4, with D perhaps matching TRBD1 (5 bases). V was trimmed by 4 bases and J by 10 bases, leaving 16 bases between them. The germline CDR1 and CDR2 sequences are MNHEY and SVGAGI. This CDR3 contains 14 residues.

This clonotype has only a few counts. The rearrangement joins TRBV20-1 to TRBJ2-1, with TRBD2 matching over 8 bases. The ends lost 5 bases at V and 9 bases at J; junction bases unmatched: 21. The CDR3 spans 17 residues. Germline V gene data show CDR1 as DFQATT and CDR2 as SNEGSKA (reference sequence). CDR3 sequence: CSAQRGGKASGSVEQFF. For the CDR3, the DNA is TGCAGTGCTCAGAGAGGCGGTAAGGCCAGCGGGAGCGTTGAGCAGTTCTTC.

This clonotype was seen more than once but under ten times. The chain combines TRBV5-1 with TRBJ1-1, with 7 nucleotides matching TRBD1. J was trimmed by 3 bases and V by 5 bases; bases with no gene match: 10. The germline CDR1 and CDR2 sequences are SGHRS and YFSETQ. This CDR3 contains 15 residues. The CDR3 sequence: CASRRPGQQYTEAFF. The DNA of the CDR3 is TGCGCCAGCAGGAGACCGGGACAGCAGTACACTGAAGCTTTCTTT.

This clonotype was seen ten or more times. This chain connects TRBV11-2 to TRBJ1-3, with a possible D match to TRBD1 (5 bases). The V gene's germline CDR1 is SGHAT and CDR2 FQNNGV. The CDR3 consists of 14 residues. Trimming took off 5 bases at V and 2 bases at J, with 10 bases between the two ends. The chain's CDR3 is CASSPGTTGNTIYF. In DNA, the CDR3 is TGTGCCAGCAGCCCTGGGACTACTGGAAACACCATATATTTT. Full variable domain (outside the CDR3, taken from reference TRBV11-2 and TRBJ1-3): EAGVAQSPRYKIIEKRQSVAFWCNPISGHATLYWYQQILGQGPKLLIQFQNNGVVDDSQLPKDRFSAERLKGVDSTLKIQPAKLEDSAVYLCASSPGTTGNTIYFGEGSWLTVV.

This chain joins TRBV6-1 and TRBJ1-2, with D unresolved. The CDR3 length is 14 residues. Trimming shortened V by 5 bases and J by 8 bases, and 18 bases separated the two germline ends. The germline V gene has CDR1 MNHNS and CDR2 SASEGT. CDR3 sequence reads: CASSLQYSRQGYTF. CDR3 nucleotide sequence: TGTGCCAGCAGTTTACAATACAGTAGACAAGGCTACACCTTC.

This clonotype was recorded a few times. The chain carries TRBV18 and TRBJ1-5; D not resolved. Germline CDR1 and CDR2: KGHSH and LQKENI. Trimming left V 2 bases short and J 0 bases short, with 11 bases between. This CDR3 region has 16 residues. The chain's CDR3 is CASSPFESLSNQPQHF. In nucleotides, the CDR3 is TGTGCCAGCTCACCATTCGAGTCCCTTAGCAATCAGCCCCAGCATTTT.

The V and J genes are TRBV6-8 and TRBJ2-7; TRBD1 matches at 7 bases. J was trimmed by 1 base and V by 6 bases; bases with no gene match: 6. CDR1 and CDR2 (germline): MNHGY, SAAAGT. The CDR3 consists of 14 residues. CDR3 in amino acids: CASSLPGQSYEQYF. The CDR3 nucleotides are TGTGCCAGCAGCTTACCGGGACAGTCCTACGAGCAGTACTTC.

The V and J genes are TRBV29-1 and TRBJ2-3, with D perhaps TRBD2 (6 bases). V was clipped by 4 bases and J by 0 bases, with 14 bases between them. This CDR3 is 15 amino acids long. CDR1 and CDR2 from the germline V gene are SQVTM and ANQGSEA. The DNA of the CDR3 is TGCAGCGTTGCGGGGGTCAAAACTAGCACAGATACGCAGTATTTT. This translates into CSVAGVKTSTDTQYF.

The V gene is TRBV5-4, the J gene TRBJ2-5; D not certain. V lost 4 bases, J lost 5 bases, and 27 bases lay in between. Germline CDR1 is SGHNT and CDR2 is YYREEE (reference sequence). This CDR3 is 18 amino acids long. The CDR3 here is CASSPSSRFRRPSETQYF. The CDR3 DNA is TGTGCCAGCAGCCCCTCATCCAGATTCCGGCGCCCTTCGGAGACCCAGTACTTC.

There are many counts of this clonotype. The rearrangement joins TRBV7-2 to TRBJ1-5; D unresolved. V shed 4 bases and J shed 8 bases, with 12 bases lying between them. The germline V gene encodes CDR1 SGHTA and CDR2 FQGNSA. The CDR3 loop spans 13 amino acids. CDR3 bases: TGTGCCAGCAGCTCTAGGAGCTGGGAGCCCCAGCATTTT. Its translation: CASSSRSWEPQHF.

In its sample, this clonotype was seen a few times. This chain uses TRBV7-6 with TRBJ2-3; TRBD1 is a possible D gene (7 bases). Germline V gene lookup returns CDR1 SGHVS and CDR2 FNYEAQ. The ends were cut back, 0 bases at V and 8 bases at J, with 18 bases in the middle. CDR3 length: 16 residues. The CDR3 sequence is CASSLAAGTAQGTQYF. In DNA form, the CDR3 reads TGTGCCAGCAGCTTAGCGGCGGGGACAGCCCAGGGTACGCAGTATTTT.

J is TRBJ2-5 and V is TRBV28, with 8 bases fitting TRBD2. CDR3 size: 15 residues. The germline gives CDR1 MDHEN, CDR2 SYDVKM. V was clipped by 5 bases and J by 5 bases; unmatched bases: 10. CDR3 region: CASSSGTRGLETQYF. The CDR3 DNA reads TGTGCCAGCAGTAGCGGGACTAGAGGTTTGGAGACCCAGTACTTC.

This clonotype was counted only a few times. This sequence joins TRBV7-2 and TRBJ2-3; 14 nucleotides align to TRBD2. The V segment lost 2 bases and the J segment 3 bases; nucleotides outside the gene matches: 10. The CDR3 is 19 residues long. CDR1 SGHTA and CDR2 FQGNSA come from the germline V gene. Here the CDR3 reads CASSLRLAGGPRSTDTQYF. The DNA of the CDR3 is TGTGCCAGCAGCTTACGACTAGCGGGAGGGCCCCGTAGTACAGATACGCAGTATTTT.

This clonotype was counted only a few times. The rearrangement joins TRBV7-2 to TRBJ2-7; possible D gene TRBD2, 7 bases. The CDR3 consists of 18 residues. Germline CDR1 SGHTA, CDR2 FQGNSA. V shed 3 bases and J shed 0 bases, with 21 bases lying between them. CDR3: CASSLYGRGGPSSYEQYF. In DNA, the CDR3 is TGTGCCAGCAGCTTGTATGGAAGGGGGGGTCCAAGCTCCTACGAGCAGTACTTC.

The V call is TRBV7-2, the J call TRBJ2-7, with TRBD2 as a possible D gene (5 bases). V shed 0 bases and J shed 2 bases, with 14 bases lying between them. This CDR3 has 16 amino acids. Germline V gene sequence: CDR1 SGHTA, CDR2 FQGNSA. The CDR3 protein is CASSLALAGFPYEQYF. CDR3 sequence (DNA): TGTGCCAGCAGCTTAGCGCTTGCGGGCTTTCCCTACGAGCAGTACTTC.

This rearrangement joins TRBV7-9 to TRBJ2-7; D not certain. Trimming left V 4 bases short and J 4 bases short, with 5 bases between. The germline V gene encodes CDR1 SEHNR and CDR2 FQNEAQ (reference sequence). The CDR3 contains 11 residues. The CDR3 sequence is CASSSTYEQYV. As DNA, the CDR3 is TGTGCCAGCAGCTCCACTTACGAGCAGTACGTC.

The genes are TRBV7-8 and TRBJ2-1; possibly TRBD2 for D (5 bases). There are 16 residues in the CDR3. From germline, CDR1 is SGHVS and CDR2 FQNEAQ. The V gene lost 2 bases and the J gene lost 3 bases, with 14 bases spanning the gap. CDR3 nucleotide sequence: TGTGCCAGCAGCTTATTTGAGGGTTTTAACTACAATGAGCAGTTCTTC. Protein sequence: CASSLFEGFNYNEQFF. The entire variable domain, with the rest obtained from reference TRBV7-8 and TRBJ2-1, is as follows: GAGVSQSPRYKVAKRGQDVALRCDPISGHVSLFWYQQALGQGPEFLTYFQNEAQLDKSGLPSDRFFAERPEGSVSTLKIQRTQQEDSAVYLCASSLFEGFNYNEQFFGPGTRLTVL.